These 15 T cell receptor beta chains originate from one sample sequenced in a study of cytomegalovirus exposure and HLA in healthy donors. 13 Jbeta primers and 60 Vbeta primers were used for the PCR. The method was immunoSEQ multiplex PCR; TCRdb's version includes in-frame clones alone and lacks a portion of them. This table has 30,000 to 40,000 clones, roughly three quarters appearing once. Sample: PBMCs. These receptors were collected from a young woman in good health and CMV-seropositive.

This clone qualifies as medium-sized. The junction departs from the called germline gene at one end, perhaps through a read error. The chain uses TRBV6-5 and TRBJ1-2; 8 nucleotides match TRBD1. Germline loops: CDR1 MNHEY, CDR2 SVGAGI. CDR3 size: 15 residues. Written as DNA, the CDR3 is TGTGCCAGCAGTTACGGACAGGGCCCCCTCTATGGGTACACCTTC. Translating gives CASSYGQGPLYGYTF.

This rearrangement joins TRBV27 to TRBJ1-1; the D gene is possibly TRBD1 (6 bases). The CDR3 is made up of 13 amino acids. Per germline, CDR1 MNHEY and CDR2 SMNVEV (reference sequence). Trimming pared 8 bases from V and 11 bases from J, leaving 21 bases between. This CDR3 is CASSLDRGAHAFF. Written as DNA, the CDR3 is TGTGCCAGCTCCCTGGACCGGGGGGCGCACGCTTTCTTT.

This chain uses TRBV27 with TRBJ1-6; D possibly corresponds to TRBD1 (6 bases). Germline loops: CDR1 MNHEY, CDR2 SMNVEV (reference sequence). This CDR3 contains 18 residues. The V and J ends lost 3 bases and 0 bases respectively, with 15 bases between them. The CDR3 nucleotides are TGTGCCAGCAGTTTGATTCAAGGGGGGGGCTCCTATAATTCACCCCTCCACTTT. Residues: CASSLIQGGGSYNSPLHF.

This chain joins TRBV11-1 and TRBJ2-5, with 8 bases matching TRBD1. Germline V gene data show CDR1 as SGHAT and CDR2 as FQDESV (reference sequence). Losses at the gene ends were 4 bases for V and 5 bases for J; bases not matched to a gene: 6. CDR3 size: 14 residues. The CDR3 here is CASSSGQGAETQYF. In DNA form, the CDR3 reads TGTGCCAGCAGCTCTGGACAGGGTGCGGAGACCCAGTACTTC.

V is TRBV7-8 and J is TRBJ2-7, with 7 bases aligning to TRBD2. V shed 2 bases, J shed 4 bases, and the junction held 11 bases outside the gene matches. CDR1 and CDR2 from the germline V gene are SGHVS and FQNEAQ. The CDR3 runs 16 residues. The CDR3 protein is CASSLISASGIYEQYF. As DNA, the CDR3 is TGTGCCAGCAGCTTAATCTCGGCTAGCGGCATTTACGAGCAGTACTTC.

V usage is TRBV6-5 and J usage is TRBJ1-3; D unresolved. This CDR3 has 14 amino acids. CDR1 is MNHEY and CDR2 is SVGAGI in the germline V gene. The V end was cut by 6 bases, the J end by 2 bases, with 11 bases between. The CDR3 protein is CASRAIQAGNTIYF. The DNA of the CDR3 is TGTGCCAGCAGGGCCATCCAGGCTGGAAACACCATATATTTT.

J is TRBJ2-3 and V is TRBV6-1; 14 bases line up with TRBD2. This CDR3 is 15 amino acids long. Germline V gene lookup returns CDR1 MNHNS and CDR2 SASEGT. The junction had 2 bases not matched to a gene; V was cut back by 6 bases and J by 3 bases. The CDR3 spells CASSWTSGRTDTQYF. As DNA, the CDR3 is TGTGCCAGCAGCTGGACTAGCGGGAGGACAGATACGCAGTATTTT.

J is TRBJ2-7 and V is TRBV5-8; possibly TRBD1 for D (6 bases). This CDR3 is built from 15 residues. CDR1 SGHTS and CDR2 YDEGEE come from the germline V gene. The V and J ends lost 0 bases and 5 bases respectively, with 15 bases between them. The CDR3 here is CASSLVINRVDEQYF. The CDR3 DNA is TGTGCCAGCAGCTTGGTGATCAACAGGGTGGACGAGCAGTACTTC.

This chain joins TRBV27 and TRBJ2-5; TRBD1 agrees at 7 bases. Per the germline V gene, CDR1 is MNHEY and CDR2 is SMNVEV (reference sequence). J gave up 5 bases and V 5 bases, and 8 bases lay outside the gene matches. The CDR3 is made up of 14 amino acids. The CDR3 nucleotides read TGTGCCAGCAGTAAGGGACAGTCTAAGGAGACCCAGTACTTC. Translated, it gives CASSKGQSKETQYF.

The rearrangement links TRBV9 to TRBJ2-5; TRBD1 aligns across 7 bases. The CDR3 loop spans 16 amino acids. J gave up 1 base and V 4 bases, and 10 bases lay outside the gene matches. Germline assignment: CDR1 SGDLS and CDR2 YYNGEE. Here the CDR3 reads CASSPRDSPLQETQYF. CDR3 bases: TGTGCCAGCAGCCCCCGGGACAGCCCGCTCCAAGAGACCCAGTACTTC.

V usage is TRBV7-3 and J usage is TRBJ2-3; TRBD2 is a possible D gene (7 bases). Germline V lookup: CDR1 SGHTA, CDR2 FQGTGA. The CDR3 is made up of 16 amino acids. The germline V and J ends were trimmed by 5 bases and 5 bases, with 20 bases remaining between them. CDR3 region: CASSPTGGSLGDTQYF. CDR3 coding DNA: TGTGCCAGCAGCCCCACGGGGGGCAGTTTAGGAGATACGCAGTATTTT.

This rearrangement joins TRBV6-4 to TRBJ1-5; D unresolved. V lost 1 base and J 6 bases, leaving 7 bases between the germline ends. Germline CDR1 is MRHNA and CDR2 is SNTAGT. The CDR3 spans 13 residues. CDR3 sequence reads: CASSDWEGQPQHF. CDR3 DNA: TGTGCCAGCAGTGACTGGGAGGGTCAGCCCCAGCATTTT.

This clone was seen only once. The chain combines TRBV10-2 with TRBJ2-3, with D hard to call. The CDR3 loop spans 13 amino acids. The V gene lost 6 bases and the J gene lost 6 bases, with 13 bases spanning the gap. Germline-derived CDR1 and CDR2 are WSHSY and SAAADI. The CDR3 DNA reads TGCGCCAGCAGCGTTTTTCCCGGGGATACGCAGTATTTT. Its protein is CASSVFPGDTQYF.

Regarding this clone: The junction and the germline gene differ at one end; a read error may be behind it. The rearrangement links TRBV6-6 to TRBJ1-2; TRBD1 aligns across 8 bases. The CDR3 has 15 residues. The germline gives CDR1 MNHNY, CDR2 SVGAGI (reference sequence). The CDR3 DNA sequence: TGTGCCAGCAGTTACGGACAGGGCCCCCTCTATGGGTACACCTTC. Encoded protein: CASSYGQGPLYGYTF.

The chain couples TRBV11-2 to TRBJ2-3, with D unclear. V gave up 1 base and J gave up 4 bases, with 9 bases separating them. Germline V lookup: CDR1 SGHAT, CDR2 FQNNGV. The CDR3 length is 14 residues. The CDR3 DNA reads TGTGCCAGCAGCTTAGGAGGCGGCTCAGATACGCAGTATTTT. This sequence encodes CASSLGGGSDTQYF.